This T cell receptor beta chain was retrieved from a study of CD8 T cells in Susac syndrome. Study-level background: At blood draw, Susac syndrome patients were therapy-naive, on corticosteroids, or on intravenous immunoglobulin alone. General observations from the study: The authors acknowledged that their TCR sequencing and HLA analysis involved a relatively small number of individuals.

Germline V CDR1 and CDR2: SQVTM, ANQGSEA. V lost 4 bases and J lost 6, with 9 bases in between. This CDR3 is 11 amino acids long. Points on this clonotype: Its antigen is still unknown.

Random hexamers served to reverse transcribe about 0.45 to 1 ug RNA. Each CDR3 protein is one row after TCRdb ran MiXCR on the immunoSEQ multiplex PCR reads. The sample shows around 230,000 distinct CDR3 sequences, around 96% of them seen only once. The sequencing sample was made of CD4+ T cells from PBMCs. The chain couples TRBV29-1 to TRBJ1-2; D not resolved. The sequence came from a human donor with Susac syndrome. The CDR3 nucleotides read TGCAGCGTTGGATCGGGAGATGGCTACACCTTC. Translated, it gives CSVGSGDGYTF.